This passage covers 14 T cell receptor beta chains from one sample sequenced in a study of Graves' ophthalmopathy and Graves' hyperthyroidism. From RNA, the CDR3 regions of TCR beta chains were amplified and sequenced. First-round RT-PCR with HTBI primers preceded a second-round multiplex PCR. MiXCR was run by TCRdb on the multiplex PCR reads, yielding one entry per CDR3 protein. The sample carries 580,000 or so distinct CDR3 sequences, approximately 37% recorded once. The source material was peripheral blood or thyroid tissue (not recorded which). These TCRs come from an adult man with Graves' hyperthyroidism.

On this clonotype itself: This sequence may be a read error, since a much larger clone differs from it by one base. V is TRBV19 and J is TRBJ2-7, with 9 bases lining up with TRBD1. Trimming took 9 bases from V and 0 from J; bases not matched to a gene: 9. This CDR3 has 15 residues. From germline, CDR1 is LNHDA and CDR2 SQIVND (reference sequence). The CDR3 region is CASSVTGGPSYEQYF. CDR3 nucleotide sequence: TGTGCCAGCAGTGTGACAGGGGGGCCCTCCTACGAGCAGTACTTC.

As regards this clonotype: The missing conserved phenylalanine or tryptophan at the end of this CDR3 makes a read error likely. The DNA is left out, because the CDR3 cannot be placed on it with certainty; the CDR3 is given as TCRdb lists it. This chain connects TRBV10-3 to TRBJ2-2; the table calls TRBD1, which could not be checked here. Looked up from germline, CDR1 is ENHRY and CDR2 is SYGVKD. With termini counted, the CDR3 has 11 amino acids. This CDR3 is CAISESGRGSK.

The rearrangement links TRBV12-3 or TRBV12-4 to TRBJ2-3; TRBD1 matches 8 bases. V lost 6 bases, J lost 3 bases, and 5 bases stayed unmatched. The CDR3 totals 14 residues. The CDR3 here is CASRLGQGTDTQYF. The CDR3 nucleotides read TGTGCCAGCAGGCTTGGACAGGGAACAGATACGCAGTATTTT.

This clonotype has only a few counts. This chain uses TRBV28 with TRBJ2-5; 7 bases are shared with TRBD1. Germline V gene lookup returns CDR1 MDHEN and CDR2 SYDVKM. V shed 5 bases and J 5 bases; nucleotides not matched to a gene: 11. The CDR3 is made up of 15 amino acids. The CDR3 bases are TGTGCCAGCAGTCTACGACAGGGTGTATACGAGACCCAGTACTTC. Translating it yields CASSLRQGVYETQYF.

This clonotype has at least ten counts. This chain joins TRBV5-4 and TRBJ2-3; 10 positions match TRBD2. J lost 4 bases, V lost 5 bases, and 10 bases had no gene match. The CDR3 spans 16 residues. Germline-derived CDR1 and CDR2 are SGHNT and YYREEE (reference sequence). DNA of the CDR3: TGTGCCAGCAGGCATCTTACTAGCGGGACGGCAGATACGCAGTATTTT. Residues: CASRHLTSGTADTQYF.

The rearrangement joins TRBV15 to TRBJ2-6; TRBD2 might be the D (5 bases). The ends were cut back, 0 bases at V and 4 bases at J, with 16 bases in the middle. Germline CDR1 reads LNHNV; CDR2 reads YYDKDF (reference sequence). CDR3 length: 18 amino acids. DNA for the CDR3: TGTGCCACCAGCAGAGACCTACTAGGGATCACCGGGGCCAACGTCCTGACTTTC. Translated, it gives CATSRDLLGITGANVLTF. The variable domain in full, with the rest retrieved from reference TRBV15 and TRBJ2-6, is DAMVIQNPRYQVTQFGKPVTLSCSQTLNHNVMYWYQQKSSQAPKLLFHYYDKDFNNEADTPDNFQSRRPNTSFCFLDIRSPGLGDTAMYLCATSRDLLGITGANVLTFGAGSRLTVL.

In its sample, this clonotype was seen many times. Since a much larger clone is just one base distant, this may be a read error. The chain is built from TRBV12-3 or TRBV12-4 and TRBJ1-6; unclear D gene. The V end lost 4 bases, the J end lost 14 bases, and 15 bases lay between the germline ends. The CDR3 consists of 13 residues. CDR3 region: CASSYTGEIALHF. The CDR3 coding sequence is TGTGCCAGCAGTTATACCGGCGAGATTGCCCTCCACTTT.

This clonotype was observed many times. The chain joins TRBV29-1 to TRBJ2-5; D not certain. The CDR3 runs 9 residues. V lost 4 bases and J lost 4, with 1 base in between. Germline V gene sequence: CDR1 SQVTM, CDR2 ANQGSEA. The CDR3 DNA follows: TGCAGCGTTGGAGAGACCCAGTACTTC. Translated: CSVGETQYF.

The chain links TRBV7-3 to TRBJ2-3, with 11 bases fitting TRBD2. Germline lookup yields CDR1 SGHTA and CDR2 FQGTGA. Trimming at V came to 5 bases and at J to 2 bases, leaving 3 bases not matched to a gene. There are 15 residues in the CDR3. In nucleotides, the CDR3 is TGTGCCAGCAGCCCTAGCGGGAGGAACACAGATACGCAGTATTTT. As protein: CASSPSGRNTDTQYF.

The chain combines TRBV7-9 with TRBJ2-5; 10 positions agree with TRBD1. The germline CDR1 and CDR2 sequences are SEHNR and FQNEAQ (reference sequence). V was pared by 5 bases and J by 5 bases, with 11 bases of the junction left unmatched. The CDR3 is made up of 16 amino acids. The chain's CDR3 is CASSQEWTGGSETQYF. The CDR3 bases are TGTGCCAGCAGCCAAGAATGGACAGGGGGTAGTGAGACCCAGTACTTC.

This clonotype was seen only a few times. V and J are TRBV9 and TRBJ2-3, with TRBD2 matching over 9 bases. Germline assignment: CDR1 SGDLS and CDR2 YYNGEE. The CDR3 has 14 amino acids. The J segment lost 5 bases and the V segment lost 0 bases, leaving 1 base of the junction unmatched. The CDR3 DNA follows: TGTGCCAGCAGCGTAGTAGCGGGGGTAGATACGCAGTATTTT. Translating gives CASSVVAGVDTQYF.

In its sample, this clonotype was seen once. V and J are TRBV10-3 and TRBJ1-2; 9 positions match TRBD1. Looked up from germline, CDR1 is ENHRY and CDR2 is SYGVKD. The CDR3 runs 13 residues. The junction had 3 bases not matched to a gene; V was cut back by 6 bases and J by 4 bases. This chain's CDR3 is CAIRGQGGYGYTF. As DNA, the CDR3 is TGTGCCATCAGGGGACAGGGCGGCTATGGCTACACCTTC.

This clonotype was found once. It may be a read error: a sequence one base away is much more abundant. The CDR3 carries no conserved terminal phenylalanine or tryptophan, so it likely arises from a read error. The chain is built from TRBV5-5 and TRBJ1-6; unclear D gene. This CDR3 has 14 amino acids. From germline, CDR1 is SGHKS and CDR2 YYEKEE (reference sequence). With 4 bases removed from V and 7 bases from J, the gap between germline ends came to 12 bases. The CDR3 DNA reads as TGTGCCAGCAGCCCGAGGGATGGGAATTCACCCCTCCACCTT. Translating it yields CASSPRDGNSPLHL.

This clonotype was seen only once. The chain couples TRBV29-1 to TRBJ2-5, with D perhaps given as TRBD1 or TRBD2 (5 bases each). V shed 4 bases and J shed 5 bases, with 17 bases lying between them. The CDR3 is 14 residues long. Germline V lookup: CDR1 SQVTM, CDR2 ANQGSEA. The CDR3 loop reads CSVVLRGTGETQYF. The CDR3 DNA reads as TGCAGCGTTGTTTTACGGGGCACGGGGGAGACCCAGTACTTC.